This TCR beta chain was profiled in a study of cytomegalovirus exposure and HLA in healthy donors. Study-wide background: Earlier findings included more than 95 million unique TCR beta sequences obtained from approximately 170 million T cells. Overall study findings and caveats: Cytomegalovirus status, reportedly, was diagnosed with high specificity and sensitivity by the classifier. An analysis done earlier found most TCR beta V segments productive about 90% or about 30% of the time.

Comments on this clone: Its antigen is currently unknown.

Germline-derived CDR1 and CDR2 are SNHLY and FYNNEI. This CDR3 is 14 amino acids long. The V gene lost 6 bases and the J gene lost 0 bases, with 11 bases spanning the gap. PCR employed 60 Vbeta and 13 Jbeta primers. Method: immunoSEQ multiplex PCR; TCRdb's copy keeps in-frame clones and lacks some. The table records 200,000 to 300,000 clones, about 77% of them present only once. The study sampled nominally healthy donors, though unrecorded immune exposures were likely. The chain uses TRBV2 and TRBJ1-2; D may be TRBD1 (5 bases). Sequencing was performed on PBMCs. The source of this sequence is a boy younger than 18 in good health and CMV-seronegative. The chain's CDR3 is CASSQKGPNYGYTF. CDR3 sequence (DNA): TGTGCCAGCAGCCAGAAGGGGCCTAACTATGGCTACACCTTC.